This TCR beta chain was captured by sequencing in a study of control samples from healthy donors and cancer patients (dated by TCRdb to 2019 to 2021). As concerns this clone: Its cognate antigen has yet to be identified. No base-level quality is on record; no much larger clone is a single base apart.

Trimming at the junction amounts to 9 bases on V and 1 base on J, and the germline ends lie 13 bases apart. The CDR3 has 14 amino acids, counting the end cysteine and phenylalanine. Only CDR3 DNA is held: 42 bases, read in frame from base 1. Reading the germline V gene gives CDR1 MDHEN and CDR2 SYDVKM. Library preparation employed the immunoSEQ multiplex PCR assay. TCRdb mirrors the immuneACCESS table, restricted to in-frame sequences. Some clones are absent from its copies; in checked studies, under half trace to an unresolved V gene, and the reason for the others is unknown. The sample profile shows approximately 97,000 clones; just over 85% of them were found once. The ten top clones hold 13% to 15% of the sample.

The source is a man aged 30 to 39 in good health. The chain employs TRBV28 and TRBJ1-5; the D gene is perhaps TRBD1, from 5 matching bases. The sequencing sample was made of blood. The DNA is TGTGCCAGTCGATTCTGGGGGAGCAATCAGCCCCAGCATTTT. Its protein product is CASRFWGSNQPQHF.